There are a few counts of the clone carrying this T cell receptor beta chain. What it binds is unknown. This specimen comes from a study of response to subunit inactivated influenza vaccine. Study outcomes and limitations: Each seasonal influenza vaccination recruits few new T cells, the authors suggested.

V shed 2 bases and J shed 1 base, with 12 bases lying between them. This CDR3 is built from 16 residues. The germline gives CDR1 ENHRY, CDR2 SYGVKD. Each CDR3 protein is one row after TCRdb ran MiXCR on the RT-PCR reads. The sample lists 550,000 to 800,000 distinct CDR3 sequences; about 15% were seen once. The chain carries TRBV10-3 and TRBJ1-5; maybe TRBD1 (6 bases). The starting material was PBMCs from blood, obtained less than 15 days before vaccination. This TCR derives from a man aged 50 to 59 who received an inactivated influenza vaccine. CDR3 nucleotides: TGTGCCATCAGTGAGGGGGGGGCGGGAAGCAATCAGCCCCAGCATTTT. Protein: CAISEGGAGSNQPQHF.